This passage covers 9 T cell receptor beta chains from one sample sequenced in a study of blood T cell repertoires in COVID-19. Here immunoSEQ multiplex PCR was the method, and the copy in TCRdb shows in-frame clones only, minus some. The sample lists approximately 300,000 clones, more than 85% occurring once. Sequences were obtained from PBMCs or T cells enriched from blood (not recorded which). These receptors came from a woman in her 30s who had recovered from COVID-19.

This clone was detected only once. This chain joins TRBV5-1 and TRBJ2-1; 7 bases fit TRBD2. Germline V gene data show CDR1 as SGHRS and CDR2 as YFSETQ. The V and J ends lost 4 bases and 1 base, in that order; junction bases with no gene match: 5. The CDR3 sequence is 15 residues long. The CDR3 is CASSPGLGSYNEQFF. In DNA form, the CDR3 reads TGCGCCAGCAGCCCCGGACTAGGATCCTACAATGAGCAGTTCTTC.

This clone was detected only a few times. The genes are TRBV7-2 and TRBJ2-3; D gene unclear. Per the germline V gene, CDR1 is SGHTA and CDR2 is FQGNSA. V lost 5 bases and J 0 bases, leaving 6 bases between the germline ends. This CDR3 has 13 residues. The CDR3 DNA reads TGTGCCAGCAGCATTCAAAGCACAGATACGCAGTATTTT. It encodes CASSIQSTDTQYF.

The chain employs TRBV5-6 and TRBJ1-1; D gene unclear. The length of the CDR3 is 13 residues. From germline, CDR1 is SGHDT and CDR2 YYEEEE. Trimming cost V 4 bases and J 2 bases, with 9 bases left between them. The CDR3 is CASSASPNTEAFF. DNA of the CDR3: TGTGCCAGCAGCGCTAGCCCTAACACTGAAGCTTTCTTT.

The chain combines TRBV7-9 with TRBJ1-2; 8 bases agree with TRBD1. The CDR3 has 13 amino acids. With 5 bases clipped from V and 3 bases from J, the junction kept 2 bases outside the gene matches. The germline CDR1 and CDR2 sequences are SEHNR and FQNEAQ (reference sequence). The CDR3 loop is CASSRQGHYGYTF. The CDR3 DNA is TGTGCCAGCAGCCGACAGGGGCACTATGGCTACACCTTC.

The chain has TRBV5-5 and TRBJ2-1, with 7 bases aligning to TRBD2. With V trimmed by 5 bases and J by 9 bases, 11 bases remained unmatched. The germline gives CDR1 SGHKS, CDR2 YYEKEE (reference sequence). CDR3 length equals 14 residues. The chain's CDR3 is CASSLIGLGGEQFF. The CDR3 DNA follows: TGTGCCAGCAGTCTAATCGGACTAGGTGGTGAGCAGTTCTTC.

V and J are TRBV7-3 and TRBJ2-2, with D possibly being TRBD1 (6 bases). The V end lost 5 bases, the J end lost 3 bases, and 13 bases lay between the germline ends. The CDR3 is 15 amino acids. The germline gives CDR1 SGHTA, CDR2 FQGTGA. The CDR3 sequence: CASSHKQGYTGELFF. In DNA form, the CDR3 reads TGTGCCAGCAGCCACAAACAGGGATACACCGGGGAGCTGTTTTTT.

The rearrangement links TRBV15 to TRBJ2-7; D is possibly TRBD2 (5 bases). Germline CDR1 is LNHNV and CDR2 is YYDKDF (reference sequence). Trimming cost V 9 bases and J 0 bases, with 9 bases left between them. This CDR3 spans 12 amino acids. DNA for the CDR3: TGTGCCACAAAAGCGGACTCCTACGAGCAGTACTTC. This encodes CATKADSYEQYF.

Here the CDR3 DNA reads TGTGCCAGCAGCCAATTGGGGGGGCCGGACTATGGCTACACCTTC. Its protein is CASSQLGGPDYGYTF. J is TRBJ1-2 and V is TRBV3-1 (or the pseudogene TRBV3-2), with D possibly matching TRBD1 (6 bases). Trimming stripped 2 bases from V and 3 bases from J, with 13 bases between. The germline V gene encodes CDR1 LGHDT and CDR2 YNNKEL (reference sequence). This CDR3 comprises 15 residues.

This chain uses TRBV5-1 with TRBJ2-2, with no clear D. Trimming cost V 4 bases and J 0 bases, with 13 bases left between them. The CDR3 is made up of 16 amino acids. The germline V gene encodes CDR1 SGHRS and CDR2 YFSETQ. The chain's CDR3 is CASSLDGFANTGELFF. CDR3 DNA sequence: TGCGCCAGCAGCCTGGACGGGTTCGCGAACACCGGGGAGCTGTTTTTT.